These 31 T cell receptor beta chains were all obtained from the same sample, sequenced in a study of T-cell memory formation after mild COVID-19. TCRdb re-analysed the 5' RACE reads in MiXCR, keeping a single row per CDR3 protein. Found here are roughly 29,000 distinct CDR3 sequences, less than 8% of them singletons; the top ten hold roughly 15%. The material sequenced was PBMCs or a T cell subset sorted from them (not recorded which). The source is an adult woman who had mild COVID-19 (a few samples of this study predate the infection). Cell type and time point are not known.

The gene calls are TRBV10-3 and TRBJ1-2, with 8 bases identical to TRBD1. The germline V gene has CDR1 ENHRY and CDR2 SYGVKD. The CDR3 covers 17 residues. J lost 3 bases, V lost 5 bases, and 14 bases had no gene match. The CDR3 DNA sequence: TGTGCCATCAGTCCCCTCAGGTCGACAGGGGCAGACTATGGCTACACCTTC. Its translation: CAISPLRSTGADYGYTF.

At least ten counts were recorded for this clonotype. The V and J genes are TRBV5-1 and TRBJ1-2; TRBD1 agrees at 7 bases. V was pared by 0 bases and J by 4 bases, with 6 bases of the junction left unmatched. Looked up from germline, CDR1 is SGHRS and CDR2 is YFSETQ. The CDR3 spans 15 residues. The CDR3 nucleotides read TGCGCCAGCAGCTTGGAACAAGGGACAGCCTATGGCTACACCTTC. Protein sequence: CASSLEQGTAYGYTF.

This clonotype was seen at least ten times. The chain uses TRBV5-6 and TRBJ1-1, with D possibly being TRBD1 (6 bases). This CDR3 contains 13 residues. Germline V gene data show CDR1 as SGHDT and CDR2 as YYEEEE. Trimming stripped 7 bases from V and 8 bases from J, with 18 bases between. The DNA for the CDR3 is TGTGCCAGCTCAGGGGTCACCTACGGGGAAGCTTTCTTT. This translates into CASSGVTYGEAFF. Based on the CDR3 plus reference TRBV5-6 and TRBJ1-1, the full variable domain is DAGVTQSPTHLIKTRGQQVTLRCSPKSGHDTVSWYQQALGQGPQFIFQYYEEEERQRGNFPDRFSGHQFPNYSSELNVNALLLGDSALYLCASSGVTYGEAFFGQGTRLTVV.

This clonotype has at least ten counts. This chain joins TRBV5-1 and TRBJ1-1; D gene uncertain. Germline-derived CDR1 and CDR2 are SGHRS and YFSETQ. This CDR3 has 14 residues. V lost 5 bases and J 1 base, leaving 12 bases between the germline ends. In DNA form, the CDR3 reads TGCGCCAGCAGAGAACAGCTTCAGAACACTGAAGCTTTCTTT. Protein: CASREQLQNTEAFF.

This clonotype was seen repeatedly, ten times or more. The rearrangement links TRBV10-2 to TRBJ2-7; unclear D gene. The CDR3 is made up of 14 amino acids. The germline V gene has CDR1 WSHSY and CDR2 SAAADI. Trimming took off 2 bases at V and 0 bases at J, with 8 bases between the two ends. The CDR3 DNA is TGCGCCAGCAGTGAGCCGAGTTACTCCTACGAGCAGTACTTC. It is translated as CASSEPSYSYEQYF.

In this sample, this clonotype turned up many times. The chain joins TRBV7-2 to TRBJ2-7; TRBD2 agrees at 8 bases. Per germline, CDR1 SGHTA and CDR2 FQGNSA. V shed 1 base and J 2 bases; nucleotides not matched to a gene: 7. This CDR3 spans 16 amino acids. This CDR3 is CASSLVASGLTYEQYF. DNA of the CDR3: TGTGCCAGCAGCTTAGTGGCTAGCGGGTTAACCTACGAGCAGTACTTC.

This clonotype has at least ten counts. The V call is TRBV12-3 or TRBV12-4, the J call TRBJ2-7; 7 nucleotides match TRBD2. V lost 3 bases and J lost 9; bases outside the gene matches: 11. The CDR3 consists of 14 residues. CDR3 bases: TGTGCCAGCAGTTTGGGGGGGGAAGTAAAAGTGCAGTACTTC. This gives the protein CASSLGGEVKVQYF.

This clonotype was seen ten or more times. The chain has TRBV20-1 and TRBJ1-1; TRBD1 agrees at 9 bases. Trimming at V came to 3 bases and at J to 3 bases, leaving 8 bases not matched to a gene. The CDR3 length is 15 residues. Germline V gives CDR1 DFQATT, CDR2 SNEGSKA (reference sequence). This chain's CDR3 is CSARPADRGDTEAFF. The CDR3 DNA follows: TGCAGTGCTAGGCCCGCCGACAGGGGGGACACTGAAGCTTTCTTT.

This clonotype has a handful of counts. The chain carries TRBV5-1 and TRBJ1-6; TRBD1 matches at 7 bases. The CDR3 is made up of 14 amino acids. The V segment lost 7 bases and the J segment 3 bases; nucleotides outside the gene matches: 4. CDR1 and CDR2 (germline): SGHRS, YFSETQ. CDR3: CASGTGDYNSPLHF. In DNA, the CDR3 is TGCGCCAGCGGCACAGGGGACTATAATTCACCCCTCCACTTT.

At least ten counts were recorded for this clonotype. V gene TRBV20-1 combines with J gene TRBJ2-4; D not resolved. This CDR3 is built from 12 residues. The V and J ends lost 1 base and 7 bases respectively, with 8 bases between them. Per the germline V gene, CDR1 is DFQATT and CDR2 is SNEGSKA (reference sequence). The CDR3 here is CSARASNNIQYF. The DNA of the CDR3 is TGCAGTGCTAGAGCCAGCAATAACATTCAGTACTTC.

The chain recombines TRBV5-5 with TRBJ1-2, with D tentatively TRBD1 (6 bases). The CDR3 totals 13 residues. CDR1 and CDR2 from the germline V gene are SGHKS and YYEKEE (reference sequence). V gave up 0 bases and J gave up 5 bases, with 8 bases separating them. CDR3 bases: TGTGCCAGCAGCTTGGTGGACAGATATGGCTACACCTTC. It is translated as CASSLVDRYGYTF.

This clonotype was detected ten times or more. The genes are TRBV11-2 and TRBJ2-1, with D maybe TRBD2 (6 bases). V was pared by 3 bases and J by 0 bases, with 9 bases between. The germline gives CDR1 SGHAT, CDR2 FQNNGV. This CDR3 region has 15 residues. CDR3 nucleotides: TGTGCCAGCAGCTTTGGAGGGACCTCCTACAATGAGCAGTTCTTC. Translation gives CASSFGGTSYNEQFF.

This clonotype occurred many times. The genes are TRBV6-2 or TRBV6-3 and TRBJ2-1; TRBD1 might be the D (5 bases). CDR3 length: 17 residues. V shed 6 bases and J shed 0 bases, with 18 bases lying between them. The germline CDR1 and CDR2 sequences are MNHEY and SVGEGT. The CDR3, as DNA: TGTGCCAGCAGCAAGGGGTTGATGACAAGCTCCTACAATGAGCAGTTCTTC. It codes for CASSKGLMTSSYNEQFF.

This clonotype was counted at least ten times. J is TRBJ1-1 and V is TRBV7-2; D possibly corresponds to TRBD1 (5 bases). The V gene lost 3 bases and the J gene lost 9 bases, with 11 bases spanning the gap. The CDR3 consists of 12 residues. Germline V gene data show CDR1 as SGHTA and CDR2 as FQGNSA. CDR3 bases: TGTGCCAGCAGCTTGAGGGGCGAGAAAGCTTTCTTT. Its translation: CASSLRGEKAFF.

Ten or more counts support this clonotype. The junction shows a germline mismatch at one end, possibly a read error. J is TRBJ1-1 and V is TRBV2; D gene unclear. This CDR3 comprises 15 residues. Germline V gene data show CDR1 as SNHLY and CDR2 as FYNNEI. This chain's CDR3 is CASSSDSPWATGAFF. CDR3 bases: TGTGCCAGCAGTTCGGACTCGCCTTGGGCTACTGGAGCTTTCTTT.

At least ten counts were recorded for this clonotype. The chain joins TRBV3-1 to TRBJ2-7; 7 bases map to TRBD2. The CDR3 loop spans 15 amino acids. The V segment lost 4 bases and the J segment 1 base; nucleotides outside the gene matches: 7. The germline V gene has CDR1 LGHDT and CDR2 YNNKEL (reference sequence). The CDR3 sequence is CASSPRASGSYEQYF. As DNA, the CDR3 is TGTGCCAGCAGCCCCCGGGCTAGCGGTTCCTACGAGCAGTACTTC.

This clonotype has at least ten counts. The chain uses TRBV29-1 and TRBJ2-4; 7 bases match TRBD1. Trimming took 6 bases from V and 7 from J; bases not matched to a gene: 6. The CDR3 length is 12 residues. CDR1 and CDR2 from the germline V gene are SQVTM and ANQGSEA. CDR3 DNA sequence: TGCAGCGTGGTGACAGGGACGAACATTCAGTACTTC. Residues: CSVVTGTNIQYF.

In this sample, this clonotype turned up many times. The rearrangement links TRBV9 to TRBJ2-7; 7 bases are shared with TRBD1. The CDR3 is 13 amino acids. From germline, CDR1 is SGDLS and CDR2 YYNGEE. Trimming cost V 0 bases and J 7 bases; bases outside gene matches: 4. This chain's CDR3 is CASSVAAGGEQYF. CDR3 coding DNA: TGTGCCAGCAGCGTAGCGGCAGGGGGTGAGCAGTACTTC.

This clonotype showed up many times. Here the CDR3 reads CASATAGGTDTQYF. Written as DNA, the CDR3 is TGTGCCAGCGCAACCGCGGGGGGCACAGATACGCAGTATTTT. The chain carries TRBV18 and TRBJ2-3, with TRBD2 matching over 7 bases. J was trimmed by 1 base and V by 8 bases; bases with no gene match: 6. Per germline, CDR1 KGHSH and CDR2 LQKENI. CDR3 length equals 14 residues. Full variable domain (rest looked up from reference TRBV18 and TRBJ2-3): NAGVMQNPRHLVRRRGQEARLRCSPMKGHSHVYWYRQLPEEGLKFMVYLQKENIIDESGMPKERFSAEFPKEGPSILRIQQVVRGDSAAYFCASATAGGTDTQYFGPGTRLTVL.

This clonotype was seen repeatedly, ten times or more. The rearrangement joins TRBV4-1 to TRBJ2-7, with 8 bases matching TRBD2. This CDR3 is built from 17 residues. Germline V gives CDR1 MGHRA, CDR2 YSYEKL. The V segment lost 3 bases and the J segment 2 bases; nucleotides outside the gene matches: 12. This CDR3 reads CASSHRLGAGGTYEQYF. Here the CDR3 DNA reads TGCGCCAGCAGCCATAGGCTCGGGGCGGGAGGAACCTACGAGCAGTACTTC.

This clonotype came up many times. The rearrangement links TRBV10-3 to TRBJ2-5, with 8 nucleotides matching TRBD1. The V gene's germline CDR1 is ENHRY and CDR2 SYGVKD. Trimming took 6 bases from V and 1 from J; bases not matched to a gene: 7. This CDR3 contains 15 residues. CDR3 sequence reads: CAIRPGTGRQETQYF. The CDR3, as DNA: TGTGCCATCAGACCCGGGACAGGCCGCCAAGAGACCCAGTACTTC.

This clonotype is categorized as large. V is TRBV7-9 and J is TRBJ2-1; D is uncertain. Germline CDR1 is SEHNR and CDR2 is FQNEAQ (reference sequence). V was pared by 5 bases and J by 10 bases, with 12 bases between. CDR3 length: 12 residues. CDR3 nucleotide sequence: TGTGCCAGCAGCCTCCTAGGAGCCGAGCAGTTCTTC. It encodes CASSLLGAEQFF.

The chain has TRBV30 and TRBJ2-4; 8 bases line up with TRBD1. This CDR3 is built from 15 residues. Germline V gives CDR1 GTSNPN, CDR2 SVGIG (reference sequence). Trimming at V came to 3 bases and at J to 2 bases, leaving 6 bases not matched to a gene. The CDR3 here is CAWSSGQGSKNIQYF. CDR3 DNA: TGTGCCTGGAGCTCTGGACAGGGTTCCAAAAACATTCAGTACTTC.

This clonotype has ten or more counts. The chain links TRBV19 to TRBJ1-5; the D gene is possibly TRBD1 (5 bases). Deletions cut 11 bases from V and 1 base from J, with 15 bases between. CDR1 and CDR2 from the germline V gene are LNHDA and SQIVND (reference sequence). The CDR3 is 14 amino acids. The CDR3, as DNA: TGTGCCTCTTATAATGGGGGGAGCAATCAGCCCCAGCATTTT. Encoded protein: CASYNGGSNQPQHF.

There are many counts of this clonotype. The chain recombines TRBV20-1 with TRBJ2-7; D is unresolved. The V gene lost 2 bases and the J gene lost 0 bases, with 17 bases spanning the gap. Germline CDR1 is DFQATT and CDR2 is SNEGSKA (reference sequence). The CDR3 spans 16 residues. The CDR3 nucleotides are TGCAGTGCTAGACCGTTGCGAAGAAAGAGCTCCTACGAGCAGTACTTC. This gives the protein CSARPLRRKSSYEQYF.

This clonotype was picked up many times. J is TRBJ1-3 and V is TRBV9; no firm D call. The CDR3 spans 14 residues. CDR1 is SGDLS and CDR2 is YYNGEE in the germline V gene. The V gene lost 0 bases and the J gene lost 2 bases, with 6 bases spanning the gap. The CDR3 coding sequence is TGTGCCAGCAGCGTAGGCGACCCTGGAAACACCATATATTTT. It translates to CASSVGDPGNTIYF.

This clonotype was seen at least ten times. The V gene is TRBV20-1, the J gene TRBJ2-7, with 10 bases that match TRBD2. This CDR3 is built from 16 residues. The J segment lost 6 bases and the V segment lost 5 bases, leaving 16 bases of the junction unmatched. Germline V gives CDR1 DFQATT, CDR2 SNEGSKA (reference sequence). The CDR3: CSAGMGMERGGREQYF. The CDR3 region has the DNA TGCAGTGCTGGCATGGGAATGGAGCGGGGGGGCCGCGAGCAGTACTTC.

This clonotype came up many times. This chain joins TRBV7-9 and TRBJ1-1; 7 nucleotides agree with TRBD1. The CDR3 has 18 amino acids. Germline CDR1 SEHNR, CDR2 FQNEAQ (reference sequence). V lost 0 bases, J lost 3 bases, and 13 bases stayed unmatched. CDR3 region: CASSLARMEGAADTEAFF. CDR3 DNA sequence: TGTGCCAGCAGCTTAGCGAGGATGGAGGGGGCTGCAGACACTGAAGCTTTCTTT.

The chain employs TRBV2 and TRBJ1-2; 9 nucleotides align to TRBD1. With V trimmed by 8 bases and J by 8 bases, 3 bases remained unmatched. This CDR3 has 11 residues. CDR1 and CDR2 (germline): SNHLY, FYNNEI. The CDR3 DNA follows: TGTGCCAGCCGGACAGGGGTCGGCTACACCTTC. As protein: CASRTGVGYTF.

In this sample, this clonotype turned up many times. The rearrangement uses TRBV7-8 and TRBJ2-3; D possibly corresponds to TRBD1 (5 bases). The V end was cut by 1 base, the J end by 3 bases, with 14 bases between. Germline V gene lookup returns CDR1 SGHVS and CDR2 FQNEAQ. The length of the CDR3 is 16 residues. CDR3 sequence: CASSLGRLAGTDTQYF. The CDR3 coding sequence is TGTGCCAGCAGCTTAGGGCGCCTGGCAGGGACAGATACGCAGTATTTT.

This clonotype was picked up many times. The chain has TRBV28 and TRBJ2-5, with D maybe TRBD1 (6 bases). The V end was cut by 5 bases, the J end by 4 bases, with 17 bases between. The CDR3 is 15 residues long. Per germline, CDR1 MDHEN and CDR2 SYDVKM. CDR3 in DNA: TGTGCCAGCAGTACCCCGTCGCGCAGGGGAGAGACCCAGTACTTC. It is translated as CASSTPSRRGETQYF.